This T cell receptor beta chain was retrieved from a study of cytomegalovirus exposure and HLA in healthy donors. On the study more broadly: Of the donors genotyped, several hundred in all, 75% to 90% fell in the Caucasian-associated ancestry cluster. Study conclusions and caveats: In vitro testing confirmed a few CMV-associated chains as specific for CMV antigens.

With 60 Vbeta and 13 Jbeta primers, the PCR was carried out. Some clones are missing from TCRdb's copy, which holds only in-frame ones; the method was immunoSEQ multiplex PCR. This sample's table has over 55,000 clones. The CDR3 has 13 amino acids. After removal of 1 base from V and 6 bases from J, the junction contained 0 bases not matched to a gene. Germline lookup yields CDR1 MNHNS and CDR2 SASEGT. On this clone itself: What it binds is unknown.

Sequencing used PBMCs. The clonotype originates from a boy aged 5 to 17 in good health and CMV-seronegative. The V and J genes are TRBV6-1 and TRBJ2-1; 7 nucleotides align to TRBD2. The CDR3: CASSEERGNEQFF. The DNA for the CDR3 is TGTGCCAGCAGTGAAGAGCGGGGCAATGAGCAGTTCTTC.